This TCR beta chain was documented in a study of post-analysis software for immune sequencing data. Study-wide background: Relapsing-remitting, secondary progressive and progressive-relapsing multiple sclerosis courses were included. Overall study findings and caveats: Patients had higher frequencies than controls of five TRBV segments, including TRBV5-6, TRBV5-1 and TRBV20-1.

A remark on this clonotype: Its antigen is currently unknown.

The TCR beta cDNA libraries carried unique molecular identifiers. There were about 1 to 10 million T cells, and 450,000 to 550,000 cDNA molecules came from them. From the PCR reads, TCRdb called clonotypes with MiXCR, one entry per CDR3 protein. The table has 700,000 to 900,000 distinct CDR3 sequences, around 42% seen once. V dropped 6 bases and J dropped 2; count of bases not matched to a gene: 3. This CDR3 spans 14 amino acids. Germline V lookup: CDR1 LNHNV, CDR2 YYDKDF (reference sequence). Specimen: blood. This clonotype originated in a girl aged 10 to 17 with multiple sclerosis. The chain employs TRBV15 and TRBJ2-5; 10 bases match TRBD2. The CDR3 nucleotides are TGTGCCACCAGGCCTAGCGGGAGACAAGAGACCCAGTACTTC. Amino acids: CATRPSGRQETQYF.